Listed here are 8 T cell receptor beta chains from one sample, sequenced in a study of T cell changes during pregnancy in multiple sclerosis. TCRdb keeps only in-frame clones here, not all; method: immunoSEQ multiplex PCR. The data hold some 25,000 clones, with 88% observed a single time. The sequenced sample was CD4+ T cells from peripheral blood mononuclear cells, obtained in the first trimester of pregnancy. The receptor set was obtained from a female donor in good health, enrolled as a control in a pregnancy study.

The V gene is TRBV7-3, the J gene TRBJ2-1; D is perhaps TRBD2 (7 bases). Per germline, CDR1 SGHTA and CDR2 FQGTGA. The length of the CDR3 is 16 residues. V gave up 4 bases and J gave up 8 bases, with 21 bases separating them. The DNA for the CDR3 is TGTGCCAGCAGCTCCGAAGGACTAGTGGGGGGGCATGAGCAGTTCTTC. Translated, it gives CASSSEGLVGGHEQFF.

The chain uses TRBV1 and TRBJ1-4; TRBD1 is taken as the D call from the table, unchecked against the DNA. TRBV1 is flagged as a pseudogene. There are 20 residues in the CDR3. The CDR3 region is CTSSQDPGQGGFSTNEKLFF. The DNA for the CDR3 is TGCACCAGCAGCCAAGACCCTGGACAGGGAGGGTTTTCAACTAATGAAAAACTGTTTTTT.

The chain recombines TRBV27 with TRBJ1-1, with D perhaps TRBD1 (5 bases). Trimming left V 5 bases short and J 1 base short, with 17 bases between. This CDR3 comprises 16 residues. Germline V gene data show CDR1 as MNHEY and CDR2 as SMNVEV (reference sequence). CDR3 DNA: TGTGCCAGCAGTCCTATCGGGGGGTATGAGAACACTGAAGCTTTCTTT. This translates into CASSPIGGYENTEAFF.

The chain combines TRBV9 with TRBJ2-2; TRBD2 might be the D (7 bases). The CDR3 loop spans 17 amino acids. Looked up from germline, CDR1 is SGDLS and CDR2 is YYNGEE. Between the trimmed V and J ends, which lost 4 bases and 3 bases, there was a span of 19 bases. The CDR3 protein is CASSPAGQGRDTGELFF. As DNA, the CDR3 is TGTGCCAGCAGCCCGGCGGGTCAGGGGAGGGACACCGGGGAGCTGTTTTTT.

The chain combines TRBV30 with TRBJ1-5; D is unclear. V was shortened by 1 base and J by 1 base, with 8 bases between the two germline ends. The CDR3 totals 14 residues. The germline V gene encodes CDR1 GTSNPN and CDR2 SVGIG (reference sequence). DNA of the CDR3: TGTGCCTGGAGTGCCTTAGAGAGCAATCAGCCCCAGCATTTT. It translates to CAWSALESNQPQHF.

The J gene is TRBJ2-1, the V gene TRBV18; TRBD2 matches 12 bases. Trimming removed 3 bases from V and 0 bases from J; junction bases left unmatched: 9. CDR3 length equals 19 residues. Germline CDR1 is KGHSH and CDR2 is LQKENI. The CDR3 DNA reads as TGTGCCAGCTCACCGACTGTGGGACTAGCGGGTGTCTCCTACAATGAGCAGTTCTTC. The encoded protein is CASSPTVGLAGVSYNEQFF.

This clone is deemed medium-sized. The rearrangement uses TRBV27 and TRBJ1-2; 7 nucleotides match TRBD1. This CDR3 has 14 residues. The J segment lost 3 bases and the V segment lost 6 bases, leaving 7 bases of the junction unmatched. Germline V gene sequence: CDR1 MNHEY, CDR2 SMNVEV (reference sequence). The CDR3 DNA reads as TGTGCCAGCAGCCCCCGGGGGACAGACTATGGCTACACCTTC. This gives the protein CASSPRGTDYGYTF.

This rearrangement joins TRBV9 to TRBJ2-1, with 11 bases fitting TRBD2. This CDR3 is 16 amino acids long. Germline lookup yields CDR1 SGDLS and CDR2 YYNGEE. J gave up 7 bases and V 4 bases, and 10 bases lay outside the gene matches. CDR3 sequence reads: CASSQTTSGSPNEQFF. The CDR3 DNA reads as TGTGCCAGCAGCCAAACTACTAGCGGGAGTCCAAATGAGCAGTTCTTC.